This passage covers 14 T cell receptor beta chains from one sample sequenced in a study of T cell changes during pregnancy in multiple sclerosis (dated by TCRdb to between 2018 and 2021). Libraries were built with the immunoSEQ multiplex PCR assay. TCRdb's version of the immuneACCESS table is confined to in-frame rearrangements and falls short of the full clone set. An unresolved V gene accounts for under half of the shortfall where checked; the remainder is of unknown origin. Across this sample there are around 81,000 clones, with 80% to 95% seen only once. Of the sample, over 3.5% is held by the ten largest clones. The input for sequencing was peripheral blood, taken after pregnancy. These receptors were collected from a female donor in good health, enrolled as a control in a pregnancy study.

The chain employs TRBV7-9 and TRBJ2-1; perhaps TRBD1 as D (5 bases). There are 12 residues in the CDR3. The V gene's germline CDR1 is SEHNR and CDR2 FQNEAQ (reference sequence). The V gene lost 5 bases and the J gene lost 9 bases, with 11 bases spanning the gap. CDR3 region: CASSDSFGEQFF. The CDR3 DNA sequence: TGTGCCAGCAGCGACAGTTTTGGTGAGCAGTTCTTC.

The chain uses TRBV5-4 and TRBJ1-1; TRBD1 matches 7 bases. There are 16 residues in the CDR3. Trimming took 4 bases from V and 5 from J; bases not matched to a gene: 14. Germline V gene lookup returns CDR1 SGHNT and CDR2 YYREEE (reference sequence). CDR3: CASSPRRDSQGTEAFF. CDR3 nucleotides: TGTGCCAGCAGCCCACGGAGGGACAGTCAGGGAACTGAAGCTTTCTTT.

The rearrangement links TRBV9 to TRBJ1-5; TRBD1 matches at 7 bases. The V gene's germline CDR1 is SGDLS and CDR2 YYNGEE. CDR3 length: 15 residues. Trimming took 0 bases from V and 9 from J; bases not matched to a gene: 9. The CDR3 spells CASSVGGDRSAPQHF. In nucleotides, the CDR3 is TGTGCCAGCAGCGTAGGCGGGGACAGATCCGCGCCCCAGCATTTT.

In its sample, this clone was seen once. The V gene is TRBV4-2, the J gene TRBJ2-2, with D tentatively TRBD2 (5 bases). From germline, CDR1 is LGHNA and CDR2 YNFKEQ. Trimming left V 2 bases short and J 5 bases short, with 12 bases between. This CDR3 contains 15 residues. CDR3 in DNA: TGTGCCAGCAGCCAAACTCGGGAAGTAACCGGGGAGCTGTTTTTT. As protein: CASSQTREVTGELFF.

This chain joins TRBV5-1 and TRBJ1-4; 9 positions match TRBD1. The CDR3 runs to 14 residues. Germline V lookup: CDR1 SGHRS, CDR2 YFSETQ. V gave up 0 bases and J gave up 8 bases; unmatched junction bases: 2. The CDR3 sequence is CASSLGTGAEKLFF. The CDR3 nucleotides read TGCGCCAGCAGCTTGGGGACAGGGGCCGAAAAACTGTTTTTT.

The chain has TRBV6-4 and TRBJ2-4, with 7 nucleotides matching TRBD2. Per the germline V gene, CDR1 is MRHNA and CDR2 is SNTAGT. The CDR3 covers 15 residues. The junction had 4 bases not matched to a gene; V was cut back by 4 bases and J by 1 base. The CDR3 loop reads CASSVGGMAKNIQYF. CDR3 DNA sequence: TGTGCCAGCAGTGTGGGGGGGATGGCCAAAAACATTCAGTACTTC.

V usage is TRBV11-2 and J usage is TRBJ1-1, with D perhaps matching TRBD1 (6 bases). Looked up from germline, CDR1 is SGHAT and CDR2 is FQNNGV. Trimming cost V 6 bases and J 4 bases, with 18 bases left between them. The CDR3 consists of 15 residues. CDR3: CASRGGLGSGTEAFF. For the CDR3, the DNA is TGTGCCAGCAGGGGGGGGCTTGGGTCGGGCACTGAAGCTTTCTTT.

The genes are TRBV6-5 and TRBJ2-7; TRBD1 agrees at 9 bases. The CDR3 runs to 15 residues. Germline V gene lookup returns CDR1 MNHEY and CDR2 SVGAGI. V was clipped by 6 bases and J by 2 bases; unmatched bases: 8. Here the CDR3 reads CASRGGQGTTYEQYF. The CDR3 DNA follows: TGTGCCAGCAGGGGAGGACAGGGGACGACCTACGAGCAGTACTTC.

The V call is TRBV7-3, the J call TRBJ1-1, with D possibly matching TRBD1 (5 bases). V was clipped by 5 bases and J by 4 bases, with 14 bases between them. The CDR3 length is 14 residues. Germline V gene sequence: CDR1 SGHTA, CDR2 FQGTGA. CDR3 coding DNA: TGTGCCAGCAGCCCTCTTGGGCAGGGCACTGAAGCTTTCTTT. This sequence encodes CASSPLGQGTEAFF.

The CDR3 nucleotides read TGCGCCAGCAGCCAAGACCCTACAGGGGCGACTCAGCCCCAGCATTTT. This codes for CASSQDPTGATQPQHF. The chain couples TRBV4-3 to TRBJ1-5; TRBD1 agrees at 7 bases. CDR3 length: 16 residues. V was clipped by 0 bases and J by 6 bases; unmatched bases: 8. Germline V gene lookup returns CDR1 LGHNA and CDR2 YSLEER.

This chain uses TRBV28 with TRBJ1-5, with D possibly TRBD1 on 5 matching bases. The CDR3 extends over 13 amino acids. Trimming shortened V by 3 bases and J by 4 bases, and 7 bases separated the two germline ends. Germline assignment: CDR1 MDHEN and CDR2 SYDVKM. The CDR3 here is CASSFPGNQPQHF. CDR3 bases: TGTGCCAGCAGTTTCCCAGGGAATCAGCCCCAGCATTTT.

The chain uses TRBV15 and TRBJ1-2, with TRBD1 matching over 7 bases. Losses at the gene ends were 0 bases for V and 4 bases for J; bases not matched to a gene: 5. The CDR3 length is 15 residues. CDR1 and CDR2 (germline): LNHNV, YYDKDF (reference sequence). CDR3 protein: CATSREMGQLYGYTF. CDR3 DNA: TGTGCCACCAGCAGAGAAATGGGACAGCTCTATGGCTACACCTTC.

The chain has TRBV7-2 and TRBJ2-7; 9 nucleotides line up with TRBD1. The trim removed 8 bases at V and 2 bases at J, leaving 10 bases unmatched. The CDR3 contains 15 residues. From germline, CDR1 is SGHTA and CDR2 FQGNSA. The CDR3 sequence is CASWDPGQGTYEQYF. The CDR3, as DNA: TGTGCCAGCTGGGATCCGGGACAGGGTACCTACGAGCAGTACTTC.

The table lists this clone with a count of one. The V gene is TRBV4-3, the J gene TRBJ2-1; perhaps TRBD1 as D (5 bases). V was trimmed by 0 bases and J by 5 bases, leaving 14 bases between them. The CDR3 consists of 16 residues. CDR1 is LGHNA, CDR2 YSLEER, per germline. The CDR3 DNA is TGCGCCAGCAGCCAAGATGAAGGGGTGGTAAACAATGAGCAGTTCTTC. It translates to CASSQDEGVVNNEQFF.